One sample yielded the 29 T cell receptor beta chains listed below, sequenced in a study of CD4 T cells in relation to SARS-CoV-2 and coronaviruses. These receptors lack a known antigen. TCRdb's copy holds only in-frame clones and misses some; the assay was immunoSEQ multiplex PCR. The table has 26,000 or so clones, 74% seen once; the top ten hold 20% to 25%. Unexposed donor CD4+ T cells date from about 2011-2018, before the COVID-19 pandemic. CD4+ T cells were isolated from the cells after 10 days of culture. Sequencing was carried out using CD4+ T cells from PBMCs, cultured in vitro. The receptors shown here come from a human donor in good health.

This chain uses TRBV27 with TRBJ2-7; D may be TRBD1 or TRBD2 (5 bases each). V was trimmed by 5 bases and J by 3 bases, leaving 14 bases between them. CDR1 and CDR2 (germline): MNHEY, SMNVEV (reference sequence). The CDR3 covers 14 residues. The CDR3 here is CASSPRDGYYEQYF. The CDR3 DNA reads TGTGCCAGCAGTCCCCGGGACGGGTACTACGAGCAGTACTTC.

This chain connects TRBV18 to TRBJ1-5; D perhaps matches TRBD1 (5 bases). The germline CDR1 and CDR2 sequences are KGHSH and LQKENI. This CDR3 spans 16 amino acids. Trimming removed 3 bases at V and 0 bases at J, with 12 bases between. Here the CDR3 DNA reads TGTGCCAGCTCACCTTCCGGGGGAGATAGCAATCAGCCCCAGCATTTT. Its translation is CASSPSGGDSNQPQHF.

The rearrangement uses TRBV7-6 and TRBJ1-4; TRBD1 might be the D (6 bases). The CDR3 length is 15 residues. Germline CDR1 SGHVS, CDR2 FNYEAQ. V was cut by 5 bases and J by 6 bases, with 16 bases left in between. CDR3 residues: CASSPSLNRDEKLFF. DNA of the CDR3: TGTGCCAGCAGCCCGAGCTTAAACAGGGATGAAAAACTGTTTTTT. The full variable domain, in which reference TRBV7-6 and TRBJ1-4 provide the parts outside the CDR3, is GAGVSQSPRYKVTKRGQDVALRCDPISGHVSLYWYRQALGQGPEFLTYFNYEAQQDKSGLPNDRFSAERPEGSISTLTIQRTEQRDSAMYRCASSPSLNRDEKLFFGSGTQLSVL.

The rearrangement joins TRBV6-1 to TRBJ2-2; 8 bases fit TRBD2. Germline CDR1 is MNHNS and CDR2 is SASEGT. This CDR3 region has 17 residues. With V trimmed by 3 bases and J by 0 bases, 6 bases remained unmatched. As DNA, the CDR3 is TGTGCCAGCAGTGAGCCGGGGGGGCTACCGAACACCGGGGAGCTGTTTTTT. Translated, it gives CASSEPGGLPNTGELFF.

This rearrangement joins TRBV5-6 to TRBJ2-7, with D maybe TRBD2 (5 bases). The ends were cut back, 1 base at V and 2 bases at J, with 13 bases in the middle. Per the germline V gene, CDR1 is SGHDT and CDR2 is YYEEEE. The CDR3 sequence is 15 residues long. The CDR3 nucleotides read TGTGCCAGCAGCTTGTACGGGATTGCCACCTACGAGCAGTACTTC. This encodes CASSLYGIATYEQYF.

The chain recombines TRBV25-1 with TRBJ2-1; 7 positions agree with TRBD2. Germline-derived CDR1 and CDR2 are MGHDK and SYGVNS. The CDR3 consists of 16 residues. The J segment lost 2 bases and the V segment lost 3 bases, leaving 7 bases of the junction unmatched. CDR3 residues: CASSEGGGSPYNEQFF. CDR3 DNA: TGTGCCAGCAGTGAGGGCGGGGGTTCGCCCTACAATGAGCAGTTCTTC.

The chain combines TRBV5-1 with TRBJ1-1; TRBD1 aligns across 7 bases. The CDR3 has 15 amino acids. Germline CDR1 and CDR2: SGHRS and YFSETQ. V trimming: 4 bases; J trimming: 5 bases; junction bases outside the gene matches: 11. CDR3 sequence reads: CASSPLGQERTEAFF. The DNA for the CDR3 is TGCGCCAGCAGCCCACTAGGACAGGAGAGAACTGAAGCTTTCTTT.

The chain links TRBV9 to TRBJ1-2, with D perhaps TRBD1 (5 bases). Per germline, CDR1 SGDLS and CDR2 YYNGEE. This CDR3 region has 15 residues. The germline V and J ends were trimmed by 2 bases and 4 bases, with 15 bases remaining between them. CDR3 sequence (DNA): TGTGCCAGCAGCGTTTCGGACAAGTCAATCTATGGCTACACCTTC. It specifies CASSVSDKSIYGYTF.

Of note for this clone: Relative to the germline gene, one junction end is altered; a read error may explain this. This rearrangement joins TRBV7-8 to TRBJ2-1; 8 nucleotides line up with TRBD2. Germline CDR1 and CDR2: SGHVS and FQNEAQ. This CDR3 region has 14 residues. The CDR3 DNA is TGTGCCAGCAGCCTAGCGGGCACCTACAATGAGCAGTTCTTC. This codes for CASSLAGTYNEQFF.

This chain connects TRBV7-9 to TRBJ1-1; 8 bases align to TRBD1. The ends lost 5 bases at V and 5 bases at J; junction bases unmatched: 7. Germline V gives CDR1 SEHNR, CDR2 FQNEAQ (reference sequence). The CDR3 runs 14 residues. The CDR3 coding sequence is TGTGCCAGCAGCCCGAGACAGGGGCTGACTGAAGCTTTCTTT. It is translated as CASSPRQGLTEAFF.

This clone is a singleton in its sample. The chain recombines TRBV27 with TRBJ1-5, with D possibly matching TRBD1 (6 bases). V lost 2 bases and J 4 bases, leaving 15 bases between the germline ends. Germline CDR1 reads MNHEY; CDR2 reads SMNVEV (reference sequence). CDR3 length equals 16 residues. CDR3 DNA sequence: TGTGCCAGCAGTTTACGATCGTCGGGACAAAATCAGCCCCAGCATTTT. Its translation is CASSLRSSGQNQPQHF.

The chain couples TRBV4-3 to TRBJ2-7, with D possibly TRBD1 on 5 matching bases. The CDR3 extends over 15 amino acids. V lost 5 bases to trimming and J lost 4 bases, with 18 bases between them. Germline V CDR1 and CDR2: LGHNA, YSLEER. CDR3 sequence: CASSRQYSPIYEQYF. The CDR3, as DNA: TGCGCCAGCAGCAGACAGTACAGTCCGATTTACGAGCAGTACTTC.

V usage is TRBV6-4 and J usage is TRBJ1-1, with D unclear. The CDR3 sequence is 13 residues long. V was cut by 6 bases and J by 0 bases, with 8 bases left in between. Germline lookup yields CDR1 MRHNA and CDR2 SNTAGT. The CDR3 loop reads CASSDTLNTEAFF. Written as DNA, the CDR3 is TGTGCCAGCAGCGACACTTTGAACACTGAAGCTTTCTTT.

The chain employs TRBV6-5 and TRBJ2-1, with a possible D match to TRBD1 (5 bases). CDR3 size: 14 residues. Germline CDR1 and CDR2: MNHEY and SVGAGI. V gave up 7 bases and J gave up 2 bases, with 12 bases separating them. The CDR3 loop is CASTLGVTYNEQFF. Here the CDR3 DNA reads TGTGCCAGCACCTTAGGGGTAACCTACAATGAGCAGTTCTTC.

The J gene is TRBJ2-7, the V gene TRBV7-9; TRBD1 matches at 9 bases. The CDR3 runs 16 residues. V shed 4 bases, J shed 1 base, and the junction held 8 bases outside the gene matches. In germline, CDR1 is SEHNR, CDR2 FQNEAQ (reference sequence). DNA of the CDR3: TGTGCCAGCAGCTACTACGGGACAGGGACATCCTACGAGCAGTACTTC. It yields the protein CASSYYGTGTSYEQYF. The full variable domain, rest sourced from reference TRBV7-9 and TRBJ2-7, is DTGVSQNPRHKITKRGQNVTFRCDPISEHNRLYWYRQTLGQGPEFLTYFQNEAQLEKSRLLSDRFSAERPKGSFSTLEIQRTEQGDSAMYLCASSYYGTGTSYEQYFGPGTRLTVT.

V is TRBV7-2 and J is TRBJ2-3; 10 nucleotides agree with TRBD1. J was trimmed by 1 base and V by 4 bases; bases with no gene match: 5. Germline V gives CDR1 SGHTA, CDR2 FQGNSA. The CDR3 spans 16 residues. The CDR3, as DNA: TGTGCCAGCAGCTCTAAGACAGGGGGCGGCACAGATACGCAGTATTTT. This gives the protein CASSSKTGGGTDTQYF.

The gene calls are TRBV2 and TRBJ1-1; no clear D. Germline V CDR1 and CDR2: SNHLY, FYNNEI. The CDR3 loop spans 14 amino acids. Between the trimmed V and J ends, which lost 6 bases and 3 bases, there was a span of 14 bases. CDR3 amino acids: CASREQTLDTEAFF. DNA for the CDR3: TGTGCCAGCAGAGAACAGACCCTGGACACTGAAGCTTTCTTT.

The CDR3 region has the DNA TGTGCCAGCAGCCCCGGCCCTGGAAACACCATATATTTT. It codes for CASSPGPGNTIYF. The chain has TRBV7-2 and TRBJ1-3; D remains ambiguous. V shed 5 bases and J shed 2 bases, with 7 bases lying between them. CDR1 and CDR2 from the germline V gene are SGHTA and FQGNSA. There are 13 residues in the CDR3. The full variable domain, rest sourced from reference TRBV7-2 and TRBJ1-3, is GAGVSQSPSNKVTEKGKDVELRCDPISGHTALYWYRQSLGQGLEFLIYFQGNSAPDKSGLPSDRFSAERTGGSVSTLTIQRTQQEDSAVYLCASSPGPGNTIYFGEGSWLTVV.

The DNA of the CDR3 is TGTGCCAGCAGTTACTCGACCCTAGCGGGAGGAGGTTTGTCCTACGAGCAGTACTTC. This sequence encodes CASSYSTLAGGGLSYEQYF. V gene TRBV6-2 or TRBV6-3 combines with J gene TRBJ2-7; TRBD2 agrees at 11 bases. Germline CDR1 MNHEY, CDR2 SVGEGT. The CDR3 is made up of 19 amino acids. Trimming removed 0 bases from V and 1 base from J; junction bases left unmatched: 11.

The gene calls are TRBV6-6 and TRBJ2-7, with D uncertain. Germline-derived CDR1 and CDR2 are MNHNY and SVGAGI (reference sequence). V was shortened by 6 bases and J by 0 bases, with 9 bases between the two germline ends. CDR3 length: 13 residues. The DNA for the CDR3 is TGTGCCAGCAGCACTACCCCCTCCTACGAGCAGTACTTC. Its protein product is CASSTTPSYEQYF.

The chain links TRBV12-3 or TRBV12-4 to TRBJ2-1; D ambiguous. CDR3 size: 12 residues. The germline V and J ends were trimmed by 5 bases and 8 bases, with 10 bases remaining between them. CDR3 DNA sequence: TGTGCCAGCAGTCGAGTTCTGCATGAGCAGTTCTTC. This sequence encodes CASSRVLHEQFF.

The J gene is TRBJ2-2, the V gene TRBV12-5; 7 nucleotides align to TRBD2. Germline V CDR1 and CDR2: LGHNT, FRNRAP. This CDR3 is built from 14 residues. V was clipped by 1 base and J by 6 bases; unmatched bases: 2. CDR3 region: CASGLGTSPGELFF. The DNA of the CDR3 is TGTGCTAGTGGTTTGGGGACTAGTCCCGGGGAGCTGTTTTTT.

Here the CDR3 DNA reads TGTGCCATCAGTGAGTCGAGCCAGAACTATGGCTACACCTTC. The encoded protein is CAISESSQNYGYTF. The chain combines TRBV10-3 with TRBJ1-2; D ambiguous. Trimming took off 0 bases at V and 2 bases at J, with 7 bases between the two ends. The germline gives CDR1 ENHRY, CDR2 SYGVKD. The CDR3 covers 14 residues.

This chain links TRBV15 with TRBJ1-2, with D possibly matching TRBD1 (5 bases). Per germline, CDR1 LNHNV and CDR2 YYDKDF (reference sequence). Between the trimmed V and J ends, which lost 0 bases and 4 bases, there was a span of 12 bases. The CDR3 length is 15 residues. The CDR3 DNA sequence: TGTGCCACCAGCAGAGACCGCAGGGAAAGCTATGGCTACACCTTC. It specifies CATSRDRRESYGYTF.

This CDR3 reads CASSLVGQGAGETQYF. The CDR3 DNA is TGCGCCAGCAGCTTGGTTGGGCAGGGGGCTGGAGAGACCCAGTACTTC. The rearrangement links TRBV5-1 to TRBJ2-5, with 8 bases identical to TRBD1. The germline V gene encodes CDR1 SGHRS and CDR2 YFSETQ. The V segment lost 0 bases and the J segment 4 bases; nucleotides outside the gene matches: 8. This CDR3 region has 16 residues.

The chain links TRBV4-1 to TRBJ2-3; D is perhaps TRBD1 (5 bases). The germline V and J ends were trimmed by 4 bases and 0 bases, with 14 bases remaining between them. CDR1 is MGHRA and CDR2 is YSYEKL in the germline V gene. The CDR3 consists of 16 residues. The CDR3 loop is CASSLTDVGSTDTQYF. The DNA of the CDR3 is TGCGCCAGCAGCCTGACAGACGTGGGCAGCACAGATACGCAGTATTTT.

A single count supports this clone. This chain links TRBV28 with TRBJ1-2; TRBD1 matches 8 bases. Germline CDR1 is MDHEN and CDR2 is SYDVKM. This CDR3 comprises 16 residues. V was clipped by 5 bases and J by 8 bases; unmatched bases: 16. DNA for the CDR3: TGTGCCAGCAGTATTCGGGACAGGAGGCTTCGTTACGGCTACACCTTC. Translating it yields CASSIRDRRLRYGYTF.

The chain has TRBV19 and TRBJ2-3; 7 positions agree with TRBD1. Losses at the gene ends were 11 bases for V and 4 bases for J; bases not matched to a gene: 9. This CDR3 has 13 residues. Germline CDR1 is LNHDA and CDR2 is SQIVND (reference sequence). The DNA of the CDR3 is TGTGCCTCTTCCGACAGGGTGGCAGATACGCAGTATTTT. Protein product: CASSDRVADTQYF.

The chain links TRBV5-1 to TRBJ1-6, with a possible D match to TRBD1 (5 bases). CDR1 is SGHRS and CDR2 is YFSETQ in the germline V gene. There are 17 residues in the CDR3. V lost 4 bases and J lost 1, with 15 bases in between. The CDR3 DNA follows: TGCGCCAGCAGCCCCGGGACTCAGATGTCCTATAATTCACCCCTCCACTTT. This gives the protein CASSPGTQMSYNSPLHF. The entire variable domain, with the rest obtained from reference TRBV5-1 and TRBJ1-6, is as follows: KAGVTQTPRYLIKTRGQQVTLSCSPISGHRSVSWYQQTPGQGLQFLFEYFSETQRNKGNFPGRFSGRQFSNSRSEMNVSTLELGDSALYLCASSPGTQMSYNSPLHFGNGTRLTVT.